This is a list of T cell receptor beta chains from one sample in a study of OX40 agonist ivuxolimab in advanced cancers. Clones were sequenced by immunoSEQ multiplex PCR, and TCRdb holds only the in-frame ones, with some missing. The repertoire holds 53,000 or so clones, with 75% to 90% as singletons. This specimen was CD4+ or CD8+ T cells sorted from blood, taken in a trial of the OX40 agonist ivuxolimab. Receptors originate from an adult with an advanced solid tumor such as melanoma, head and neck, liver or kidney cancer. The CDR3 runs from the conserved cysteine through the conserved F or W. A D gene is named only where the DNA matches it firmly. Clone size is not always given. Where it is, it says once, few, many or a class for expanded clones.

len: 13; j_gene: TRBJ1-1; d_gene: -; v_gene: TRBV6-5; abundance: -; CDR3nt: TGTGCCAGCAGTTACTTAACCGGGACTGAAGCTTTCTTT; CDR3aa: CASSYLTGTEAFF
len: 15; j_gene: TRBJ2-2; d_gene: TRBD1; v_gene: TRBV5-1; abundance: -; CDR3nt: TGCGCCAGCAGCATAGGACAGGTGAACACCGGGGAGCTGTTTTTT; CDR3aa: CASSIGQVNTGELFF
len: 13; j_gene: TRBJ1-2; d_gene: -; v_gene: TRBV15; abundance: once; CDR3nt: TGTGCCACCAGCGCCCGAGTTGGCTATGGCTACACCTTC; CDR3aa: CATSARVGYGYTF
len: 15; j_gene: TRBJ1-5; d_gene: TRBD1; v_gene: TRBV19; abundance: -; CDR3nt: TGTGCCAGTAGTGTGGACAGGGGGGGCGATCAGCCCCAGCATTTT; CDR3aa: CASSVDRGGDQPQHF
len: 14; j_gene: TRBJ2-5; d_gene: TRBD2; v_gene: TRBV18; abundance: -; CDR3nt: TGTGCCAGCTCGAAGGGACTAGGGAAAGAGACCCAGTACTTC; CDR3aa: CASSKGLGKETQYF
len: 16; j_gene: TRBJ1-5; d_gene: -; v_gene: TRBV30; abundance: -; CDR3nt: TGTGCCTGGAGTCGGGGGGGGCTGAGATCCAATCAGCCCCAGCATTTT; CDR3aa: CAWSRGGLRSNQPQHF
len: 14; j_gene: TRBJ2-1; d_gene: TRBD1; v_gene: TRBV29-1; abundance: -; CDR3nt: TGCAGCGTTGTTATGGACAGGTCTACAGGTGAGCAGTTCTTC; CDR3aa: CSVVMDRSTGEQFF
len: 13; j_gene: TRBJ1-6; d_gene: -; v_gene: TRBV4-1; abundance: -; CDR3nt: TGCGCCAGCAGCCAAGTGGCCGATTCACCCCTCCACTTT; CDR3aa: CASSQVADSPLHF
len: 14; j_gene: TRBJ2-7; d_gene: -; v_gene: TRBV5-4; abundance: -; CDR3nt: TGTGCCAGCAGCTCCCGGTCGAGCTCCTACGAGCAGTACTTC; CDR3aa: CASSSRSSSYEQYF
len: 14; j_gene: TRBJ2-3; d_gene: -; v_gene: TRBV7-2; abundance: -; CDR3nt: TGTGCCAGCAGCTTATACAGGGGCACAGATACGCAGTATTTT; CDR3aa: CASSLYRGTDTQYF
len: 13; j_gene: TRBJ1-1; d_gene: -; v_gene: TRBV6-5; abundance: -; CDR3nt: TGTGCCAGCAGTTATCGTGAGGCCACTGAAGCTTTCTTT; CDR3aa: CASSYREATEAFF
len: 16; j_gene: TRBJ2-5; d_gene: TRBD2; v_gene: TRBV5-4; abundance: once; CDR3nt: TGTGCCAGCAGCTCTACTAGCGGGAGGAACCAAGAGACCCAGTACTTC; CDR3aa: CASSSTSGRNQETQYF
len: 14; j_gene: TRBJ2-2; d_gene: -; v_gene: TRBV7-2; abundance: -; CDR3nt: TGTGCCAGCAGCTTATCCGGGTACACCGGGGAGCTGTTTTTT; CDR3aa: CASSLSGYTGELFF
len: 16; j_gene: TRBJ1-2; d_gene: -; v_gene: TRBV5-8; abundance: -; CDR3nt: TGTGCCAGCAGCTTGAGGTCAGGGACCCTAAACTATGGCTACACCTTC; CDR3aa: CASSLRSGTLNYGYTF
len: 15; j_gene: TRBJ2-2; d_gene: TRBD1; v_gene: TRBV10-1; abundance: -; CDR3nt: TGCGCCAGCAGTCGACAGGGATTCGGCACCGGGGAGCTGTTTTTT; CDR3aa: CASSRQGFGTGELFF
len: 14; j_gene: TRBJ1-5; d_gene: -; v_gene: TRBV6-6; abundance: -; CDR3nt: TGTGCCAGCAGCCTGACTCTTGCCGGGGAGCCCCAGCATTTT; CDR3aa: CASSLTLAGEPQHF
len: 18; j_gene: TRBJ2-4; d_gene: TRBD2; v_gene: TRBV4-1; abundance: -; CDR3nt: TGCGCCAGCAGCCAAGAAGGGCTAGCGGAACTAGCCAAAAACATTCAGTACTTC; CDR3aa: CASSQEGLAELAKNIQYF